A single sample gave rise to the 23 T cell receptor beta chains below, sequenced in a study of blood T cell repertoires in COVID-19. Profiling relied on immunoSEQ multiplex PCR, and the TCRdb table lists in-frame clones only, not all of them. The table has approximately 290,000 clones, about nine tenths seen once. Sequenced: peripheral blood. The receptors come from a woman aged 55-75 years with acute or convalescent COVID-19.

The chain joins TRBV2 to TRBJ2-1; D perhaps matches TRBD1 (6 bases). This CDR3 is built from 15 residues. Trimming took off 8 bases at V and 0 bases at J, with 14 bases between the two ends. The V gene's germline CDR1 is SNHLY and CDR2 FYNNEI. In DNA form, the CDR3 reads TGTGCCAGCCCAGGGGCGACGAGCTCCTACAATGAGCAGTTCTTC. Its protein is CASPGATSSYNEQFF.

This clone was seen a handful of times. The chain has TRBV6-6 and TRBJ2-2; the match to TRBD1 covers 9 bases. CDR1 is MNHNY and CDR2 is SVGAGI in the germline V gene (reference sequence). The CDR3 loop spans 17 amino acids. Trimming removed 5 bases from V and 1 base from J; junction bases left unmatched: 8. CDR3 DNA: TGTGCCAGCAGTCCACCGACAGGGGGAAAGAACACCGGGGAGCTGTTTTTT. Protein sequence: CASSPPTGGKNTGELFF.

The sample holds one count of this clone. CDR3 in DNA: TGTGCCAGCTCATCGGGGACACTTAATGAAAAACTGTTTTTT. Its protein product is CASSSGTLNEKLFF. The chain carries TRBV18 and TRBJ1-4; TRBD1 might be the D (6 bases). The CDR3 contains 14 residues. Between the trimmed V and J ends, which lost 5 bases and 4 bases, there was a span of 11 bases. The germline V gene encodes CDR1 KGHSH and CDR2 LQKENI.

For the CDR3, the DNA is TGTGCCAGTAGTATAATGACAGGTTACAATGAGCAGTTCTTC. Translating gives CASSIMTGYNEQFF. The rearrangement uses TRBV19 and TRBJ2-1, with D possibly being TRBD1 (6 bases). Germline V gene data show CDR1 as LNHDA and CDR2 as SQIVND (reference sequence). V shed 2 bases and J shed 4 bases, with 9 bases lying between them. This CDR3 region has 14 residues. Supplemented by reference TRBV19 and TRBJ2-1, the full variable domain reads DGGITQSPKYLFRKEGQNVTLSCEQNLNHDAMYWYRQDPGQGLRLIYYSQIVNDFQKGDIAEGYSVSREKKESFPLTVTSAQKNPTAFYLCASSIMTGYNEQFFGPGTRLTVL.

The gene calls are TRBV27 and TRBJ2-7; TRBD2 matches 7 bases. The CDR3 spans 14 residues. Germline CDR1 and CDR2: MNHEY and SMNVEV (reference sequence). V gave up 3 bases and J gave up 6 bases; unmatched junction bases: 8. CDR3 protein: CASSFRGLVTEQYF. CDR3 coding DNA: TGTGCCAGCAGTTTTCGAGGACTAGTAACCGAGCAGTACTTC.

The chain recombines TRBV7-9 with TRBJ2-7; TRBD2 aligns across 7 bases. The CDR3 sequence is 13 residues long. J gave up 8 bases and V 5 bases, and 9 bases lay outside the gene matches. Germline CDR1 is SEHNR and CDR2 is FQNEAQ (reference sequence). CDR3 nucleotides: TGTGCCAGCAGCACCTCGGGGGGTTTCCAGCAGTACTTC. Translating gives CASSTSGGFQQYF.

The chain employs TRBV2 and TRBJ1-2, with a weak D call TRBD1 (5 bases). Germline V gene data show CDR1 as SNHLY and CDR2 as FYNNEI. This CDR3 has 15 residues. V dropped 7 bases and J dropped 5 bases, with 20 bases sitting between them. The CDR3 DNA sequence: TGTGCCAGCATAAACGAAATGGGGGGGAGGTATGGCTACACCTTC. Its translation: CASINEMGGRYGYTF.

This clone has just a few counts. The sample carries other DNA sequences with the same CDR3. The chain recombines TRBV5-1 with TRBJ2-5, with D perhaps TRBD1 (5 bases). The CDR3 extends over 13 amino acids. V was trimmed by 0 bases and J by 3 bases, leaving 6 bases between them. The germline CDR1 and CDR2 sequences are SGHRS and YFSETQ. CDR3: CASSLGQKETQYF. CDR3 sequence (DNA): TGCGCCAGCAGCTTGGGACAGAAAGAGACCCAGTACTTC.

The chain couples TRBV2 to TRBJ1-4; D possibly corresponds to TRBD1 (6 bases). Trimming cost V 10 bases and J 7 bases, with 19 bases left between them. The germline V gene has CDR1 SNHLY and CDR2 FYNNEI. The CDR3 runs to 14 residues. CDR3 nucleotide sequence: TGTGCCACTGTACCGGGACACACGGTTGAAAAACTGTTTTTT. It translates to CATVPGHTVEKLFF.

The chain couples TRBV5-1 to TRBJ1-1; tentatively, D is TRBD1 (5 bases). Germline loops: CDR1 SGHRS, CDR2 YFSETQ. The V and J ends lost 0 bases and 6 bases respectively, with 12 bases between them. The CDR3 runs 14 residues. The CDR3, as DNA: TGCGCCAGCAGCTTGGTTCAGGGTACAGCTGAAGCTTTCTTT. It is translated as CASSLVQGTAEAFF.

This clone has only a few counts. Germline is not matched at one junction end, which may reflect a read error. This chain joins TRBV4-2 and TRBJ1-2; D is undetermined. The germline V gene encodes CDR1 LGHNA and CDR2 YNFKEQ. This CDR3 is built from 12 residues. The CDR3 DNA is TGTGCCTGCAGCGGGAGCGGCTATGGCTACACCTTC. Its translation: CACSGSGYGYTF.

The rearrangement uses TRBV28 and TRBJ2-7, with 9 nucleotides matching TRBD2. This CDR3 has 15 amino acids. Trimming at V came to 7 bases and at J to 2 bases, leaving 9 bases not matched to a gene. Germline V gene data show CDR1 as MDHEN and CDR2 as SYDVKM. The CDR3 reads CASTLSLAGTYEQYF. In DNA form, the CDR3 reads TGTGCCAGCACCTTGAGCCTAGCGGGGACCTACGAGCAGTACTTC.

The chain links TRBV30 to TRBJ1-1, with TRBD1 matching 7 bases. Germline CDR1 and CDR2: GTSNPN and SVGIG (reference sequence). This CDR3 spans 14 amino acids. V lost 1 base to trimming and J lost 9 bases; unmatched junction nucleotides: 11. As DNA, the CDR3 is TGTGCCTGGAGTGCTTCCGGGACAGCCCTCCAAGCTTTCTTT. It specifies CAWSASGTALQAFF.

This rearrangement joins TRBV27 to TRBJ2-3, with D possibly matching TRBD2 (6 bases). Trimming removed 6 bases at V and 2 bases at J, with 12 bases between. Germline V gene data show CDR1 as MNHEY and CDR2 as SMNVEV (reference sequence). CDR3 length: 14 residues. CDR3 DNA: TGTGCCAGCAGATACAGACTAGTCACAGATACGCAGTATTTT. It is translated as CASRYRLVTDTQYF.

The chain employs TRBV28 and TRBJ1-1, with D possibly matching TRBD1 (6 bases). The CDR3 loop spans 13 amino acids. Germline-derived CDR1 and CDR2 are MDHEN and SYDVKM. V was clipped by 8 bases and J by 4 bases, with 14 bases between them. The CDR3 DNA sequence: TGTGCCAGCGGAACCAGGGGACGCACTGAAGCTTTCTTT. Its translation is CASGTRGRTEAFF.

The rearrangement uses TRBV19 and TRBJ1-1; the D gene is possibly TRBD1 (5 bases). The germline V and J ends were trimmed by 1 base and 7 bases, with 13 bases remaining between them. Germline V gives CDR1 LNHDA, CDR2 SQIVND (reference sequence). The CDR3 spans 14 residues. CDR3 nucleotides: TGTGCCAGTAGTATAGCAGATTTACAGGTTGAAGCTTTCTTT. It is translated as CASSIADLQVEAFF.

This clone has just one count. J is TRBJ2-1 and V is TRBV5-1; the match to TRBD1 covers 8 bases. Germline V CDR1 and CDR2: SGHRS, YFSETQ. With 2 bases clipped from V and 4 bases from J, the junction kept 20 bases outside the gene matches. The CDR3 covers 20 residues. CDR3: CASSLTQLARGRPIYNEQFF. The CDR3 DNA follows: TGCGCCAGCAGCTTAACCCAACTCGCCAGGGGGCGTCCTATATACAATGAGCAGTTCTTC.

This chain connects TRBV3-1 (or the pseudogene TRBV3-2) to TRBJ2-6, with D maybe TRBD1 (5 bases). In germline, CDR1 is LGHDT, CDR2 YNNKEL (reference sequence). V was pared by 3 bases and J by 1 base, with 7 bases between. The CDR3 contains 15 residues. CDR3 sequence (DNA): TGTGCCAGCAGCCAGCAGGGATCTGGGGCCAACGTCCTGACTTTC. Translation: CASSQQGSGANVLTF.

The chain carries TRBV13 and TRBJ2-1; TRBD1 matches at 7 bases. Per germline, CDR1 PRHDT and CDR2 FYEKMQ (reference sequence). Trimming took 3 bases from V and 0 from J; bases not matched to a gene: 2. CDR3 size: 15 residues. DNA of the CDR3: TGTGCCAGCAGCTTGGGACAGAGCTCCTACAATGAGCAGTTCTTC. Translating it yields CASSLGQSSYNEQFF.

J is TRBJ2-3 and V is TRBV29-1; 8 nucleotides align to TRBD1. V lost 6 bases and J lost 2; bases outside the gene matches: 4. The CDR3 spans 13 residues. CDR1 is SQVTM, CDR2 ANQGSEA, per germline. CDR3 sequence: CSVGQVNTDTQYF. The DNA of the CDR3 is TGCAGCGTGGGACAGGTGAACACAGATACGCAGTATTTT.

The V gene is TRBV28, the J gene TRBJ2-4, with 12 positions matching TRBD1. CDR1 MDHEN and CDR2 SYDVKM come from the germline V gene. Trimming at V came to 3 bases and at J to 0 bases, leaving 12 bases not matched to a gene. This CDR3 region has 20 residues. CDR3 protein: CASSLGPGQGARVAKNIQYF. CDR3 sequence (DNA): TGTGCCAGCAGTTTGGGTCCGGGACAGGGGGCTAGGGTAGCCAAAAACATTCAGTACTTC.

V and J are TRBV18 and TRBJ1-1; D not certain. The V end lost 5 bases, the J end lost 0 bases, and 10 bases lay between the germline ends. The CDR3 loop spans 14 amino acids. Germline V gene sequence: CDR1 KGHSH, CDR2 LQKENI. The CDR3 sequence is CASSVRGMNTEAFF. As DNA, the CDR3 is TGTGCCAGCTCAGTCCGGGGTATGAACACTGAAGCTTTCTTT. Variable domain in full (rest from reference TRBV18 and TRBJ1-1): NAGVMQNPRHLVRRRGQEARLRCSPMKGHSHVYWYRQLPEEGLKFMVYLQKENIIDESGMPKERFSAEFPKEGPSILRIQQVVRGDSAAYFCASSVRGMNTEAFFGQGTRLTVV.

The rearrangement links TRBV5-1 to TRBJ1-4; 10 bases line up with TRBD1. The CDR3 contains 15 residues. Trimming removed 4 bases from V and 6 bases from J; junction bases left unmatched: 6. Germline V gene data show CDR1 as SGHRS and CDR2 as YFSETQ. The CDR3 nucleotides are TGCGCCAGCAGCGACACCGGGACAGGGGATGAAAAACTGTTTTTT. Amino acids: CASSDTGTGDEKLFF.